This entry describes one T cell receptor (beta chain). Its antigen remains unidentified. PBMCs came from about 10 ml fresh peripheral blood. Germline lookup yields CDR1 SGDLS and CDR2 YYNGEE. The trim removed 0 bases at V and 5 bases at J, leaving 6 bases unmatched. The CDR3 runs to 15 residues. RNA transcripts gave rise to amplified TCR beta CDR3 regions. The primer set for the first-round RT-PCR of the TCR CDR3 was HTBI. TCRdb redid the calling of the multiplex PCR reads with MiXCR, one entry per CDR3 protein. The table shows about 320,000 distinct CDR3 sequences, with approximately 15% occurring only once. This sample is drawn from a study of T cells in Graves' hyperthyroidism and ophthalmopathy. Background on the study: Upon initial diagnosis and before any treatment, peripheral blood was collected. General study points: Most thyroid clonotypes expanded above 0.001 appeared in blood too. Using 13 V-J features, a model discriminated ophthalmopathy from stable hyperthyroidism.

The chain couples TRBV9 to TRBJ2-5, with 8 bases fitting TRBD1. Sequencing was done on a sample of blood. The source is a man aged 25 to 45 with Graves' hyperthyroidism. CDR3 protein: CASSVVGTGVETQYF. The CDR3 DNA reads TGTGCCAGCAGCGTAGTCGGGACAGGTGTCGAGACCCAGTACTTC. Variable domain in full (rest from reference TRBV9 and TRBJ2-5): DSGVTQTPKHLITATGQRVTLRCSPRSGDLSVYWYQQSLDQGLQFLIQYYNGEERAKGNILERFSAQQFPDLHSELNLSSLELGDSALYFCASSVVGTGVETQYFGPGTRLLVL.